Each of the 6 T cell receptor beta chains below was sequenced from the same sample in a study of cytomegalovirus exposure and HLA in healthy donors (dated by TCRdb to about 2017). Libraries were made using the immunoSEQ multiplex PCR assay. A mixture of 60 forward primers for TCR Vbeta segments and 13 reverse primers for TCR Jbeta segments was used in the multiplex PCR. As stored in TCRdb, this immuneACCESS dataset retains in-frame rearrangements with V and J assigned. A fraction of the clones does not appear; measured against another copy, unresolved V genes explain less than half of the discrepancy, and the remainder lacks a known reason. In this sample the table shows 20,000 to 25,000 clones, more than 70% of which occur a single time. The ten largest clones represent 3.5% to 5.5% of the sample. Material for sequencing was PBMCs. Receptors were obtained from a male donor in good health and CMV-seronegative.

This chain uses TRBV19 with TRBJ2-7, with TRBD1 identical over 11 bases. This CDR3 comprises 15 residues. Germline values: CDR1 LNHDA, CDR2 SQIVND (reference sequence). Unmatched junction bases numbered 4, after V lost 6 bases and J lost 0 bases. CDR3 DNA: TGTGCCAGTAGCGCTGGACAGGGGGCCTCCTACGAGCAGTACTTC. Encoded protein: CASSAGQGASYEQYF.

V is TRBV2 and J is TRBJ1-3; TRBD1 aligns across 8 bases. The CDR3 runs to 15 residues. The V gene end was trimmed by 5 bases and the J gene end by 3 bases; junction bases not matched to a gene: 6. Germline loops: CDR1 SNHLY, CDR2 FYNNEI. In DNA, the CDR3 is TGTGCCAGCAGTTTAATACAGGGGGTTGGAAACACCATATATTTT. Translating gives CASSLIQGVGNTIYF.

The chain combines TRBV18 with TRBJ2-2; 8 bases are a match to TRBD1. The CDR3 is 15 amino acids. Germline loops: CDR1 KGHSH, CDR2 LQKENI. The ends lost 4 bases at V and 4 bases at J; junction bases unmatched: 5. CDR3 residues: CASSQTGVGTGELFF. CDR3 coding DNA: TGTGCCAGCTCACAGACAGGGGTTGGCACCGGGGAGCTGTTTTTT.

CDR3 sequence: CASSLDRGSQPQHF. CDR3 nucleotides: TGTGCCAGCAGCTTGGACAGGGGAAGTCAGCCCCAGCATTTT. This sequence joins TRBV7-9 and TRBJ1-5, with 9 nucleotides matching TRBD1. CDR3 size: 14 residues. The V gene's germline CDR1 is SEHNR and CDR2 FQNEAQ (reference sequence). Losses at the gene ends were 3 bases for V and 6 bases for J; bases not matched to a gene: 3.

In regard to this clone: Sequence at one end of the junction differs from germline and may be a read error. The chain carries TRBV19 and TRBJ2-7, with D possibly called TRBD1 or TRBD2 (6 bases each). This CDR3 has 17 residues. In germline, CDR1 is LNHDA, CDR2 SQIVND (reference sequence). The CDR3: CASSLEGGPTLSYEQYF. CDR3 bases: TGTGCCAGTAGTCTAGAGGGGGGTCCCACCCTCTCCTACGAGCAGTACTTC. Full variable domain (outside the CDR3, taken from reference TRBV19 and TRBJ2-7): DGGITQSPKYLFRKEGQNVTLSCEQNLNHDAMYWYRQDPGQGLRLIYYSQIVNDFQKGDIAEGYSVSREKKESFPLTVTSAQKNPTAFYLCASSLEGGPTLSYEQYFGPGTRLTVT.

This clone has only one observation. This chain links TRBV7-2 with TRBJ2-5; 13 bases are shared with TRBD2. V lost 5 bases and J lost 1; bases outside the gene matches: 4. The length of the CDR3 is 16 residues. The germline V gene has CDR1 SGHTA and CDR2 FQGNSA. CDR3 sequence reads: CASSARTSGSQETQYF. DNA for the CDR3: TGTGCCAGCAGCGCTCGGACTAGCGGGAGCCAAGAGACCCAGTACTTC.